One sample yielded the 11 T cell receptor beta chains listed below, sequenced in a study of CD8+CD57+ T cells in acquired aplastic anemia. The template for TCR beta VDJ and CDR3 sequence profiling was genomic DNA. TCRdb re-derived calls from the reads in MiXCR, one entry per CDR3 protein. The profile shows approximately 170,000 distinct CDR3 sequences, roughly 45% of them singletons. Sequencing was done on patients that had shown CD8+CD57+ cell expansion by flow cytometry. Sample: sorted CD4+, CD8+, or CD8+CD57+ T cells (not recorded which) from PBMCs. These receptors all stem from a human donor with aplastic anemia.

Many counts were recorded for this clonotype. The rearrangement uses TRBV3-1 and TRBJ2-3; D is unresolved. The V gene's germline CDR1 is LGHDT and CDR2 YNNKEL (reference sequence). There are 14 residues in the CDR3. Trimming removed 4 bases at V and 7 bases at J, with 15 bases between. CDR3 bases: TGTGCCAGCAGCCCACCAAGACCCCCATATACGCAGTATTTT. This encodes CASSPPRPPYTQYF.

This clonotype was counted only a few times. The chain combines TRBV29-1 with TRBJ1-6, with 11 bases fitting TRBD1. The CDR3 consists of 13 residues. Germline V CDR1 and CDR2: SQVTM, ANQGSEA. The V and J ends lost 7 bases and 6 bases, in that order; junction bases with no gene match: 2. CDR3 bases: TGCAGCGCCGGGACAGGGGGTAATTCACCCCTCCACTTT. Residues: CSAGTGGNSPLHF.

Ten or more counts support this clonotype. This rearrangement joins TRBV3-1 to TRBJ2-7; D may correspond to TRBD1 or TRBD2 (5 bases each). V lost 0 bases and J 7 bases, leaving 16 bases between the germline ends. There are 15 residues in the CDR3. Germline-derived CDR1 and CDR2 are LGHDT and YNNKEL (reference sequence). CDR3 in amino acids: CASSQDLIGAGEQYF. The DNA of the CDR3 is TGTGCCAGCAGCCAAGATCTTATAGGGGCGGGTGAGCAGTACTTC.

V gene TRBV2 combines with J gene TRBJ1-2, with 8 bases that match TRBD1. The CDR3 consists of 17 residues. With 6 bases clipped from V and 4 bases from J, the junction kept 16 bases outside the gene matches. Germline V gene lookup returns CDR1 SNHLY and CDR2 FYNNEI. CDR3 bases: TGTGCCAGCAGGGATAGGACAGGGTCGCTTACCAGCTATGGCTACACCTTC. Translated, it gives CASRDRTGSLTSYGYTF. Variable domain in full (rest from reference TRBV2 and TRBJ1-2): EPEVTQTPSHQVTQMGQEVILRCVPISNHLYFYWYRQILGQKVEFLVSFYNNEISEKSEIFDDQFSVERPDGSNFTLKIRSTKLEDSAMYFCASRDRTGSLTSYGYTFGSGTRLTVV.

The chain recombines TRBV20-1 with TRBJ1-1; D is undetermined. The V gene lost 1 base and the J gene lost 5 bases, with 17 bases spanning the gap. The CDR3 has 15 residues. Germline V gene lookup returns CDR1 DFQATT and CDR2 SNEGSKA (reference sequence). This CDR3 is CSARVSARGLTEAFF. In nucleotides, the CDR3 is TGCAGTGCTAGAGTAAGCGCGAGAGGACTTACTGAAGCTTTCTTT.

This clonotype was counted a few times. The V call is TRBV4-2, the J call TRBJ1-1; the D gene is possibly TRBD1 (6 bases). The CDR3 is 16 residues long. Between the trimmed V and J ends, which lost 4 bases and 5 bases, there was a span of 20 bases. Germline CDR1 is LGHNA and CDR2 is YNFKEQ. CDR3 protein: CASSPPGGSGGTEAFF. For the CDR3, the DNA is TGTGCCAGCAGCCCGCCGGGGGGCTCCGGTGGGACTGAAGCTTTCTTT.

This clonotype was seen many times. The V gene is TRBV7-2, the J gene TRBJ1-2; no definite D call. There are 13 residues in the CDR3. CDR1 SGHTA and CDR2 FQGNSA come from the germline V gene. The V end was cut by 4 bases, the J end by 6 bases, with 12 bases between. The DNA for the CDR3 is TGTGCCAGCAGCTATTCCCTCGGAAATGGCTACACCTTC. Protein product: CASSYSLGNGYTF.

The V and J genes are TRBV19 and TRBJ1-6; D not resolved. CDR1 LNHDA and CDR2 SQIVND come from the germline V gene (reference sequence). V lost 8 bases and J 19 bases, leaving 15 bases between the germline ends. This CDR3 has 10 residues. The CDR3 sequence: CASGRELLHF. CDR3 in DNA: TGTGCCAGTGGCCGGGAACTCCTTCACTTT.

This clonotype was observed many times. The J gene is TRBJ2-7, the V gene TRBV6-2 or TRBV6-3; D is undetermined. CDR1 and CDR2 from the germline V gene are MNHEY and SVGEGT. V dropped 6 bases and J dropped 6 bases, with 9 bases sitting between them. The CDR3 is made up of 11 amino acids. The CDR3 is CASSPRSEQYF. CDR3 coding DNA: TGTGCCAGCAGCCCCCGTTCCGAGCAGTACTTC.

Notes on this clonotype: The CDR3 does not end in the conserved phenylalanine or tryptophan, so this is likely a read error. The DNA is omitted, as the CDR3 cannot be located on it reliably, and the CDR3 follows TCRdb's listing. The rearrangement uses TRBV7-2 and TRBJ2-2. Per germline, CDR1 SGHTA and CDR2 FQGNSA. The length of the CDR3 is 8 amino acids, counting both ends. CDR3 in amino acids: CASSGLGL.

This clonotype was picked up many times. V usage is TRBV27 and J usage is TRBJ1-5; D uncertain. Germline V gene sequence: CDR1 MNHEY, CDR2 SMNVEV (reference sequence). This CDR3 spans 14 amino acids. V was shortened by 1 base and J by 3 bases, with 7 bases between the two germline ends. CDR3: CASSLYGNNQPQHF. The CDR3, as DNA: TGTGCCAGCAGTTTATACGGTAACAATCAGCCCCAGCATTTT.